This T cell receptor beta chain derives from a study of identical twins. This CDR3 is 17 amino acids long. Germline CDR1 reads KGHSY; CDR2 reads FQNENV. Trimming took 5 bases from V and 5 from J; bases not matched to a gene: 17. After template switching added a universal primer site, the resulting cDNA carried unique molecular identifiers. Via MiXCR, TCRdb re-called the 5' RACE reads, giving one row per CDR3 protein. The sample comprises roughly 250,000 distinct CDR3 sequences, 6% to 8.5% of which are singletons, and under 7% rests with the top ten. Points on this clonotype: Its antigen is unidentified.

Study-wide points: With monozygotic twins, out-of-frame TCR alpha sharing exceeded what models estimated. Abundant cord blood beta clonotypes carried fewer insertions; memory repertoires showed none. Without tracking the same donors, conclusions rested on cross-sectional statistical analysis.

The sample also formed part of further work on yellow fever vaccine responses in identical twins.

This clonotype was obtained from a woman aged 18-30 years in good health. Sequencing was carried out using CD8+ T cells sorted from blood. This rearrangement joins TRBV16 to TRBJ2-5; the match to TRBD1 covers 7 bases. CDR3 in amino acids: CASSKDATGDPGETQYF. For the CDR3, the DNA is TGTGCCAGCAGCAAAGACGCAACAGGGGACCCTGGGGAGACCCAGTACTTC.